A single sample is the source of the 26 T cell receptor beta chains below, sequenced in a study of cytomegalovirus exposure and HLA in healthy donors. PCR used 60 Vbeta primers and 13 Jbeta primers. The data were produced by immunoSEQ multiplex PCR, yet TCRdb's version contains in-frame clones alone and is incomplete. The data contain some 250,000 clones, about 80% of them singletons. The sequencing input was PBMCs. Receptor source: a woman aged 60-75 years in good health and CMV-seropositive.

The rearrangement links TRBV5-1 to TRBJ2-7; 13 nucleotides align to TRBD2. The CDR3 runs to 16 residues. Losses at the gene ends were 3 bases for V and 3 bases for J; bases not matched to a gene: 6. Germline-derived CDR1 and CDR2 are SGHRS and YFSETQ. This chain's CDR3 is CASSSGTSGTVYEQYF. The CDR3 DNA sequence: TGCGCCAGCAGCTCCGGGACTAGCGGGACCGTCTACGAGCAGTACTTC.

This chain links TRBV7-3 with TRBJ2-3; weak D call: TRBD1 (6 bases). Trimming took off 5 bases at V and 0 bases at J, with 15 bases between the two ends. Germline V gives CDR1 SGHTA, CDR2 FQGTGA. The CDR3 loop spans 16 amino acids. The CDR3 loop is CASSRYGQISTDTQYF. The CDR3 DNA is TGTGCCAGCAGCCGATACGGACAGATTAGCACAGATACGCAGTATTTT.

The chain couples TRBV5-1 to TRBJ1-1; D gene uncertain. Germline loops: CDR1 SGHRS, CDR2 YFSETQ. Trimming left V 0 bases short and J 3 bases short, with 12 bases between. CDR3 length: 15 residues. The chain's CDR3 is CASSLELAADTEAFF. CDR3 in DNA: TGCGCCAGCAGCTTGGAATTGGCGGCTGACACTGAAGCTTTCTTT.

The sample holds a few counts of this clone. The rearrangement joins TRBV4-1 to TRBJ2-7; D is unclear. Germline V CDR1 and CDR2: MGHRA, YSYEKL. V was pared by 1 base and J by 2 bases, with 15 bases between. This CDR3 has 16 amino acids. The CDR3 DNA reads as TGCGCCAGCAGCCAAGTTAGGAGCCAAACACCCTACGAGCAGTACTTC. Its protein product is CASSQVRSQTPYEQYF.

The V call is TRBV2, the J call TRBJ1-2, with a possible D match to TRBD1 (6 bases). V was clipped by 4 bases and J by 6 bases, with 15 bases between them. The CDR3 spans 14 residues. Germline CDR1 and CDR2: SNHLY and FYNNEI. CDR3 bases: TGTGCCAGCAGTGGCGGGGGGCCAGGAAATGGCTACACCTTC. It translates to CASSGGGPGNGYTF.

This chain uses TRBV15 with TRBJ1-1; D not resolved. Germline loops: CDR1 LNHNV, CDR2 YYDKDF (reference sequence). The CDR3 totals 14 residues. V was trimmed by 0 bases and J by 5 bases, leaving 10 bases between them. Here the CDR3 DNA reads TGTGCCACCAGCAGAGATGTCAGAGGGACTGAAGCTTTCTTT. This gives the protein CATSRDVRGTEAFF.

The chain carries TRBV2 and TRBJ1-5, with 9 bases lining up with TRBD1. The CDR3 extends over 15 amino acids. CDR1 is SNHLY and CDR2 is FYNNEI in the germline V gene. V lost 6 bases and J lost 4; bases outside the gene matches: 7. The CDR3 DNA reads as TGTGCCAGCAGCAGGACAGGGGAGGTAAATCAGCCCCAGCATTTT. Its protein is CASSRTGEVNQPQHF. Full variable domain (rest looked up from reference TRBV2 and TRBJ1-5): EPEVTQTPSHQVTQMGQEVILRCVPISNHLYFYWYRQILGQKVEFLVSFYNNEISEKSEIFDDQFSVERPDGSNFTLKIRSTKLEDSAMYFCASSRTGEVNQPQHFGDGTRLSIL.

This clone was seen a handful of times. J is TRBJ1-5 and V is TRBV7-9; 7 nucleotides align to TRBD1. The J segment lost 6 bases and the V segment lost 5 bases, leaving 7 bases of the junction unmatched. The CDR3 spans 14 residues. CDR1 SEHNR and CDR2 FQNEAQ come from the germline V gene (reference sequence). The CDR3 region is CASSLRGSSQPQHF. CDR3 DNA: TGTGCCAGCAGCCTCAGGGGGTCTTCTCAGCCCCAGCATTTT.

The rearrangement joins TRBV15 to TRBJ1-1; maybe TRBD1 (5 bases). Germline CDR1 reads LNHNV; CDR2 reads YYDKDF (reference sequence). This CDR3 has 12 amino acids. V was cut by 1 base and J by 7 bases, with 7 bases left in between. The CDR3 nucleotides are TGTGCCACCAGCAGAGGCAGGGATGAAGCTTTCTTT. It is translated as CATSRGRDEAFF.

This chain connects TRBV7-2 to TRBJ2-7, with D perhaps matching TRBD2 (6 bases). The CDR3 extends over 13 amino acids. Germline V lookup: CDR1 SGHTA, CDR2 FQGNSA. The V end lost 5 bases, the J end lost 2 bases, and 10 bases lay between the germline ends. This CDR3 is CASSRDLAYEQYF. The CDR3 DNA sequence: TGTGCCAGCAGCCGGGACTTGGCCTACGAGCAGTACTTC.

This clone has more than one count but fewer than ten. This sequence joins TRBV19 and TRBJ1-5; 7 nucleotides agree with TRBD1. The CDR3 has 16 residues. Germline V gene data show CDR1 as LNHDA and CDR2 as SQIVND (reference sequence). V lost 3 bases and J lost 2; bases outside the gene matches: 7. The CDR3 DNA reads TGTGCCAGTAGTATTGAAAGAGGGGGCGGCAATCAGCCCCAGCATTTT. This gives the protein CASSIERGGGNQPQHF.

The chain combines TRBV10-3 with TRBJ1-1, with D possibly TRBD1 on 6 matching bases. CDR3 length: 14 amino acids. Germline V gene sequence: CDR1 ENHRY, CDR2 SYGVKD. V dropped 4 bases and J dropped 1 base, with 10 bases sitting between them. CDR3 nucleotides: TGTGCCATCAGTGGTACAGGGCAGAACACTGAAGCTTTCTTT. Its protein product is CAISGTGQNTEAFF.

V usage is TRBV28 and J usage is TRBJ2-7; the match to TRBD1 covers 8 bases. Losses at the gene ends were 5 bases for V and 1 base for J; bases not matched to a gene: 7. This CDR3 comprises 15 residues. Germline assignment: CDR1 MDHEN and CDR2 SYDVKM. The CDR3: CASSRPRQGSYEQYF. CDR3 DNA: TGTGCCAGCAGTCGGCCCAGACAGGGGTCCTACGAGCAGTACTTC.

CDR3 region: CASSTGQNDYGYTF. For the CDR3, the DNA is TGTGCCAGTAGTACGGGACAGAACGACTATGGCTACACCTTC. This rearrangement joins TRBV19 to TRBJ1-2, with 7 bases that match TRBD1. This CDR3 is 14 amino acids long. The germline CDR1 and CDR2 sequences are LNHDA and SQIVND (reference sequence). Trimming at V came to 4 bases and at J to 3 bases, leaving 5 bases not matched to a gene.

V is TRBV5-4 and J is TRBJ1-1, with TRBD1 matching 10 bases. The germline gives CDR1 SGHNT, CDR2 YYREEE (reference sequence). V shed 4 bases, J shed 10 bases, and the junction held 13 bases outside the gene matches. The CDR3 consists of 15 residues. CDR3 sequence: CASSVTGGASLGAFF. CDR3 in DNA: TGTGCCAGCAGCGTGACAGGGGGCGCCTCCCTCGGAGCTTTCTTT. The whole variable domain, filled in from reference TRBV5-4 and TRBJ1-1, reads ETGVTQSPTHLIKTRGQQVTLRCSSQSGHNTVSWYQQALGQGPQFIFQYYREEENGRGNFPPRFSGLQFPNYSSELNVNALELDDSALYLCASSVTGGASLGAFFGQGTRLTVV.

The sample holds a few counts of this clone. This chain joins TRBV27 and TRBJ2-7; 10 nucleotides agree with TRBD1. This CDR3 is 16 amino acids long. J gave up 0 bases and V 4 bases, and 6 bases lay outside the gene matches. Germline V gene lookup returns CDR1 MNHEY and CDR2 SMNVEV (reference sequence). As DNA, the CDR3 is TGTGCCAGCAGTTCCCGGGACAGGGGCTTCTCCTACGAGCAGTACTTC. Amino acid sequence: CASSSRDRGFSYEQYF.

V is TRBV6-5 and J is TRBJ1-3; D unclear. The CDR3 is 16 residues long. Germline V lookup: CDR1 MNHEY, CDR2 SVGAGI. V lost 2 bases and J 4 bases, leaving 15 bases between the germline ends. CDR3 residues: CASSYVAPGPGNTIYF. The DNA for the CDR3 is TGTGCCAGCAGTTACGTGGCCCCTGGTCCGGGAAACACCATATATTTT.

The V and J genes are TRBV19 and TRBJ1-6, with unresolved D. CDR3 length: 16 amino acids. The V end lost 6 bases, the J end lost 0 bases, and 12 bases lay between the germline ends. Germline lookup yields CDR1 LNHDA and CDR2 SQIVND (reference sequence). The CDR3 nucleotides are TGTGCCAGTAGCTACGGAGCAAGCTCCTATAATTCACCCCTCCACTTT. Encoded protein: CASSYGASSYNSPLHF.

The chain is built from TRBV29-1 and TRBJ2-7, with D unresolved. The germline V gene has CDR1 SQVTM and CDR2 ANQGSEA. The V end lost 5 bases, the J end lost 1 base, and 6 bases lay between the germline ends. This CDR3 comprises 11 residues. CDR3 coding DNA: TGCAGCGTTTTGAGATCCTACGAGCAGTACTTC. Its translation is CSVLRSYEQYF.

The chain uses TRBV27 and TRBJ2-5; maybe TRBD2 (6 bases). Trimming shortened V by 4 bases and J by 1 base, and 19 bases separated the two germline ends. The germline V gene encodes CDR1 MNHEY and CDR2 SMNVEV (reference sequence). This CDR3 is 17 amino acids long. The CDR3 coding sequence is TGTGCCAGCAGTTCCCTCGGGGGAAGCGGACTCCAAGAGACCCAGTACTTC. This gives the protein CASSSLGGSGLQETQYF.

This chain joins TRBV5-4 and TRBJ2-7, with 7 positions matching TRBD1. The CDR3 is 13 residues long. V lost 2 bases, J lost 6 bases, and 5 bases stayed unmatched. The V gene's germline CDR1 is SGHNT and CDR2 YYREEE (reference sequence). The CDR3 reads CASSLRQGGEQYF. The DNA of the CDR3 is TGTGCCAGCAGCTTAAGACAGGGTGGCGAGCAGTACTTC.

The rearrangement links TRBV4-2 to TRBJ2-1; D remains ambiguous. Germline V gene data show CDR1 as LGHNA and CDR2 as YNFKEQ. V lost 0 bases, J lost 6 bases, and 9 bases lay in between. CDR3 length equals 14 residues. The CDR3 DNA sequence: TGTGCCAGCAGCCAAGATGGGCTGTTCAATGAGCAGTTCTTC. Residues: CASSQDGLFNEQFF.

The chain links TRBV25-1 to TRBJ2-5; 7 nucleotides agree with TRBD1. This CDR3 has 16 amino acids. The V segment lost 5 bases and the J segment 5 bases; nucleotides outside the gene matches: 14. CDR1 and CDR2 from the germline V gene are MGHDK and SYGVNS. Written as DNA, the CDR3 is TGTGCCAGCAGTCCTACAGGGGTTCGGGACGTGGAGACCCAGTACTTC. This encodes CASSPTGVRDVETQYF. Full variable domain (missing parts from reference TRBV25-1 and TRBJ2-5): EADIYQTPRYLVIGTGKKITLECSQTMGHDKMYWYQQDPGMELHLIHYSYGVNSTEKGDLSSESTVSRIRTEHFPLTLESARPSHTSQYLCASSPTGVRDVETQYFGPGTRLLVL.

This clone appeared a few times. The chain has TRBV9 and TRBJ2-1; 7 bases match TRBD2. After removal of 4 bases from V and 3 bases from J, the junction contained 10 bases not matched to a gene. Germline lookup yields CDR1 SGDLS and CDR2 YYNGEE. The CDR3 sequence is 16 residues long. The CDR3 region has the DNA TGTGCCAGCAGCTTAACCTCTAGCGGAAGCTACAATGAGCAGTTCTTC. Translating it yields CASSLTSSGSYNEQFF. Using reference TRBV9 and TRBJ2-1 for the parts outside the CDR3, the full variable domain is DSGVTQTPKHLITATGQRVTLRCSPRSGDLSVYWYQQSLDQGLQFLIQYYNGEERAKGNILERFSAQQFPDLHSELNLSSLELGDSALYFCASSLTSSGSYNEQFFGPGTRLTVL.

The CDR3 is CASSSHQRERSTQYF. CDR3 coding DNA: TGTGCCAGCAGCTCACACCAGCGGGAGAGGAGTACGCAGTATTTT. The rearrangement joins TRBV5-4 to TRBJ2-3; 8 bases are shared with TRBD2. The germline V gene encodes CDR1 SGHNT and CDR2 YYREEE (reference sequence). The CDR3 is 15 residues long. V lost 3 bases to trimming and J lost 8 bases; unmatched junction nucleotides: 11.

This chain uses TRBV2 with TRBJ2-3; TRBD2 aligns across 8 bases. V gave up 6 bases and J gave up 4 bases; unmatched junction bases: 6. Germline assignment: CDR1 SNHLY and CDR2 FYNNEI. CDR3 size: 14 residues. The CDR3 protein is CASRSGSAADTQYF. For the CDR3, the DNA is TGTGCCAGCAGGAGCGGGAGTGCCGCAGATACGCAGTATTTT.